Included here is one TCR beta chain sequence, with context. What it binds is not known. The sample belongs to a study of response to subunit inactivated influenza vaccine. V was clipped by 3 bases and J by 6 bases; unmatched bases: 9. There are 14 residues in the CDR3. CDR1 is DFQATT, CDR2 SNEGSKA, per germline (reference sequence). Study findings and constraints: Authors suggested few new T cells are recruited by each seasonal influenza vaccination.

TCRdb re-derived calls from the RT-PCR reads in MiXCR, one entry per CDR3 protein. This table has hundreds of thousands of distinct CDR3 sequences, 14% appearing once. J is TRBJ1-1 and V is TRBV20-1; 8 bases map to TRBD1. The receptor's source is a man between 50 and 59 years old who received an inactivated influenza vaccine. The sample consisted of PBMCs from blood, taken 14 to 15 days before vaccination. The CDR3 here is CSASSPDRGAEAFF. In DNA form, the CDR3 reads TGCAGTGCTAGTTCCCCAGACAGGGGCGCTGAAGCTTTCTTT.